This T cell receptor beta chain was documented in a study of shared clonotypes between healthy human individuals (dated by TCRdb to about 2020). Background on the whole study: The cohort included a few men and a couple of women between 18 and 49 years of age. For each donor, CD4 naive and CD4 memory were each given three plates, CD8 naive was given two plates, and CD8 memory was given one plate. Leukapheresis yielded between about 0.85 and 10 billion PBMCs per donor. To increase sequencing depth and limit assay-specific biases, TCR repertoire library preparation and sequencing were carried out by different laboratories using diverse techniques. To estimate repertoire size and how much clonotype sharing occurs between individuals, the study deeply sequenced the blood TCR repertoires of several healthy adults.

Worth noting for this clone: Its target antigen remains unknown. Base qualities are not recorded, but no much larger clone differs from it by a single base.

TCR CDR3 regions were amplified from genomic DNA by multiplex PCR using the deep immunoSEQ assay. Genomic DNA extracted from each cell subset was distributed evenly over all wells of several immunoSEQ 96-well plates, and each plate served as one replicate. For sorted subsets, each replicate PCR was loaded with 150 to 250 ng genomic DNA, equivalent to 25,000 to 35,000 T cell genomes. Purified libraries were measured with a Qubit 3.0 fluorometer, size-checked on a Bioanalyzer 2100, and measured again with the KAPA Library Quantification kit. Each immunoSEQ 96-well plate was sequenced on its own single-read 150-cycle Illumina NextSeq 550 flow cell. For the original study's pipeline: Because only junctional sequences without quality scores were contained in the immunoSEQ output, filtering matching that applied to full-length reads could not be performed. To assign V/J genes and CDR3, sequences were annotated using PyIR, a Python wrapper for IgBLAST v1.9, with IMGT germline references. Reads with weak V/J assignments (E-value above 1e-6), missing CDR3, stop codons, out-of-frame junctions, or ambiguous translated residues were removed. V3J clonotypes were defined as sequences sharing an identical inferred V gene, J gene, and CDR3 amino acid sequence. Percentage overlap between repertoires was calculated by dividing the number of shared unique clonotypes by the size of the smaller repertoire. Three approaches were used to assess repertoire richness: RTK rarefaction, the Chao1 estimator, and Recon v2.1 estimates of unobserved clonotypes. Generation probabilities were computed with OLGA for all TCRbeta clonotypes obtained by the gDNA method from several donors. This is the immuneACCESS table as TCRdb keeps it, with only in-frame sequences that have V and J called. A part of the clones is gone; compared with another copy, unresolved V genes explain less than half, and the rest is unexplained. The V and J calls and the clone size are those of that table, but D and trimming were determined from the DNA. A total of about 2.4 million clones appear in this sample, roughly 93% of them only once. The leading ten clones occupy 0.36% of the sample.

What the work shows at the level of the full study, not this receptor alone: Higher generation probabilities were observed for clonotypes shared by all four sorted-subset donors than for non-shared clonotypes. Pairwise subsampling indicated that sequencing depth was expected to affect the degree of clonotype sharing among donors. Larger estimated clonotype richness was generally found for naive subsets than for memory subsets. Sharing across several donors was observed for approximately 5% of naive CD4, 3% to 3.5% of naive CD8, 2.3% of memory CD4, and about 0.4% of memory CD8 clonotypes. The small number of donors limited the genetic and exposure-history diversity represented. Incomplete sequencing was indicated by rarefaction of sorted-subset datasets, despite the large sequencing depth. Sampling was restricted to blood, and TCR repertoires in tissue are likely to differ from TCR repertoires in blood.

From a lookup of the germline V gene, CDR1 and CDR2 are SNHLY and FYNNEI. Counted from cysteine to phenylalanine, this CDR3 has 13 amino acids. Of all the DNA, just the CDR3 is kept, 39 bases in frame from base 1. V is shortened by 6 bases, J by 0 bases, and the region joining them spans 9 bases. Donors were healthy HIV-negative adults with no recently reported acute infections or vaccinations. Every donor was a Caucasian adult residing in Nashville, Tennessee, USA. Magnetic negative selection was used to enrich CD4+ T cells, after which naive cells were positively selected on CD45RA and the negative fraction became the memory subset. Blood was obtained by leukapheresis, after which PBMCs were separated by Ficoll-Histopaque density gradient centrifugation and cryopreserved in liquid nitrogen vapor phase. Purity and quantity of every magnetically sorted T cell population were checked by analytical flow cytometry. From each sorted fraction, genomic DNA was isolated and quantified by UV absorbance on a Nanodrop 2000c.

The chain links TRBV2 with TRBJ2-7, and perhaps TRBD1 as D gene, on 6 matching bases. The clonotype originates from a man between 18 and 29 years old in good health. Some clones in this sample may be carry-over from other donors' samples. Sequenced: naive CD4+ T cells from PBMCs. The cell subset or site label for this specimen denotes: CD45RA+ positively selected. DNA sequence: TGTGCCAGCAGACAGGGAAGCTCCTACGAGCAGTACTTC. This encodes CASRQGSSYEQYF.